This record looks at one T cell receptor beta chain sequence and its context. CDR3 length: 15 amino acids. Germline CDR1 reads SGHDT; CDR2 reads YYEEEE. Trimming shortened V by 3 bases and J by 0 bases, and 11 bases separated the two germline ends. The TCRbeta library incorporated unique molecular identifiers. TCRdb reanalysed the PCR reads using MiXCR and keeps one entry per CDR3 protein. In the table there are 500,000 or so distinct CDR3 sequences, approximately 30% of which are singletons. The sample belongs to a study of T-cell reconstitution after alpha-beta-depleted transplantation in children. The source material was PBMCs from the stem cell graft donor, sampled from the stem cell graft. The rearrangement joins TRBV5-6 to TRBJ2-3; D may be TRBD1 (5 bases). This TCR derives from a human donor who donated a stem cell graft to a child with aplastic anemia. CDR3 coding DNA: TGTGCCAGCAGCTGGACACTTCCTAGCACAGATACGCAGTATTTT. This sequence encodes CASSWTLPSTDTQYF. The variable domain in full, completed from reference TRBV5-6 and TRBJ2-3, reads DAGVTQSPTHLIKTRGQQVTLRCSPKSGHDTVSWYQQALGQGPQFIFQYYEEEERQRGNFPDRFSGHQFPNYSSELNVNALLLGDSALYLCASSWTLPSTDTQYFGPGTRLTVL.